This TCR beta chain was found in a study of T-cell reconstitution after alpha-beta-depleted transplantation in children. Unique molecular identifiers were built into the TCRbeta library. TCRdb itself ran the PCR reads through MiXCR, one entry per CDR3 protein. The sample includes 420,000 or so distinct CDR3 sequences, around 9.9% seen only once; the top ten take nearly 5.5%. This clonotype was seen a handful of times. The sequencing here drew on PBMCs from the stem cell graft donor, taken from the stem cell graft. The source is a human donor who donated a stem cell graft to a child with acute myeloid leukemia.

Here the CDR3 reads CAISDTGQGYTIYF. The CDR3 nucleotides read TGTGCCATCAGTGACACGGGACAGGGCTACACCATATATTTT. The chain joins TRBV10-3 to TRBJ1-3, with 9 positions matching TRBD1. Germline CDR1 ENHRY, CDR2 SYGVKD. V shed 3 bases, J shed 8 bases, and the junction held 5 bases outside the gene matches. This CDR3 has 14 amino acids.